This TCR beta chain was obtained from a study of blood T cell repertoires in COVID-19. Study information: Samples of COVID-19 (acute and convalescent) were obtained from the United States, Italy and Spain.

Sequencing was performed with immunoSEQ multiplex PCR; in TCRdb, only in-frame clones are kept and a portion is missing. The table has tens of thousands of clones, approximately 77% seen once. Trimming shortened V by 6 bases and J by 0 bases, and 8 bases separated the two germline ends. This CDR3 spans 13 amino acids. The receptor comes from a human donor in a cohort sampled during active COVID-19. This chain links TRBV12-3 or TRBV12-4 with TRBJ1-1, with D possibly matching TRBD1 (5 bases). Sequencing used peripheral blood. The CDR3 DNA follows: TGTGCCAGCAGGATACAGGTGAACACTGAAGCTTTCTTT. Translated: CASRIQVNTEAFF.